These 22 T cell receptor beta chains share one sample of origin, sequenced in a study of shared clonotypes between healthy human individuals. Sequenced by immunoSEQ multiplex PCR; TCRdb stores in-frame clones only, minus some. The sample lists some 2,500,000 clones; 90% to 95% were seen once. The sample comprised naive CD4+ T cells from PBMCs. Noted subset: CD45RA+ positively selected. These receptors were obtained from a young man in good health. Some clones in this sample may be carry-over from other donors' samples.

The chain is built from TRBV10-1 and TRBJ2-1; D not certain. V was trimmed by 5 bases and J by 0 bases, leaving 17 bases between them. Germline V gives CDR1 WNHNN, CDR2 SYGVQD (reference sequence). CDR3 length: 17 residues. The DNA of the CDR3 is TGCGCCAGCAGTCCGCTTAAACGCAGAACCTCCTACAATGAGCAGTTCTTC. Translated, it gives CASSPLKRRTSYNEQFF.

The gene calls are TRBV5-4 and TRBJ2-7; D is uncertain. The V gene lost 2 bases and the J gene lost 5 bases, with 11 bases spanning the gap. There are 13 residues in the CDR3. From germline, CDR1 is SGHNT and CDR2 YYREEE (reference sequence). This chain's CDR3 is CASSLIPRNEQYF. CDR3 nucleotide sequence: TGTGCCAGCAGCTTAATACCCAGGAACGAGCAGTACTTC.

This clone was recorded only once. V usage is TRBV29-1 and J usage is TRBJ2-2, with 7 positions matching TRBD2. The length of the CDR3 is 13 residues. Looked up from germline, CDR1 is SQVTM and CDR2 is ANQGSEA. Trimming took 7 bases from V and 2 from J; bases not matched to a gene: 4. The CDR3 sequence: CSARGLNTGELFF. The CDR3 coding sequence is TGCAGCGCACGGGGACTAAACACCGGGGAGCTGTTTTTT.

This clone was detected once. The chain is built from TRBV7-3 and TRBJ1-3; 7 bases agree with TRBD1. CDR1 is SGHTA, CDR2 FQGTGA, per germline. J lost 0 bases, V lost 2 bases, and 4 bases had no gene match. The CDR3 loop spans 16 amino acids. The DNA of the CDR3 is TGTGCCAGCAGCTTAGGGGGACAGTACTCTGGAAACACCATATATTTT. Protein product: CASSLGGQYSGNTIYF.

The rearrangement uses TRBV19 and TRBJ2-7; 10 bases align to TRBD2. The CDR3 spans 14 residues. Germline values: CDR1 LNHDA, CDR2 SQIVND (reference sequence). V lost 5 bases, J lost 3 bases, and 4 bases stayed unmatched. This CDR3 is CASSPSGSRYEQYF. CDR3 bases: TGTGCCAGTAGTCCTAGCGGGAGCCGCTACGAGCAGTACTTC.

The chain joins TRBV5-6 to TRBJ2-1, with D unresolved. This CDR3 comprises 15 residues. Trimming removed 4 bases at V and 2 bases at J, with 13 bases between. Germline V lookup: CDR1 SGHDT, CDR2 YYEEEE. The CDR3 nucleotides read TGTGCCAGCAGCCCAGACTTCGCAACCTACAATGAGCAGTTCTTC. It specifies CASSPDFATYNEQFF.

CDR3 bases: TGTGCCAGTAGCCCTCGGGGGTTGGGCAACGAGCAGTACTTC. This codes for CASSPRGLGNEQYF. The chain recombines TRBV19 with TRBJ2-7; possibly TRBD2 for D (6 bases). Between the trimmed V and J ends, which lost 6 bases and 5 bases, there was a span of 17 bases. CDR1 and CDR2 (germline): LNHDA, SQIVND (reference sequence). The CDR3 consists of 14 residues.

V and J are TRBV27 and TRBJ2-7; TRBD2 agrees at 7 bases. Trimming at V came to 8 bases and at J to 7 bases, leaving 14 bases not matched to a gene. Germline V gene sequence: CDR1 MNHEY, CDR2 SMNVEV (reference sequence). The CDR3 sequence is 14 residues long. This chain's CDR3 is CASCLGAGVKEQYF. The CDR3 DNA follows: TGTGCCAGCTGCCTAGGGGCGGGAGTCAAAGAGCAGTACTTC.

The genes are TRBV10-2 and TRBJ2-1; D is perhaps TRBD2 (6 bases). Trimming removed 4 bases at V and 12 bases at J, with 16 bases between. Germline V CDR1 and CDR2: WSHSY, SAAADI. This CDR3 is built from 13 residues. Written as DNA, the CDR3 is TGCGCCAGCAGTGTTGTTCCGGCTAGCGTGCAGTTCTTC. It codes for CASSVVPASVQFF.

Here the CDR3 reads CASSLTGTSGGQETQYF. The CDR3 DNA reads as TGTGCCAGCAGCTTAACTGGGACTAGCGGAGGACAAGAGACCCAGTACTTC. The chain joins TRBV7-3 to TRBJ2-5; 11 bases align to TRBD2. Trimming removed 0 bases from V and 2 bases from J; junction bases left unmatched: 5. The CDR3 has 17 amino acids. Germline CDR1 is SGHTA and CDR2 is FQGTGA.

The table lists this clone with a count of one. V gene TRBV7-2 combines with J gene TRBJ1-2; D gene unclear. Germline V gene data show CDR1 as SGHTA and CDR2 as FQGNSA. This CDR3 has 13 amino acids. The germline V and J ends were trimmed by 3 bases and 4 bases, with 9 bases remaining between them. Here the CDR3 DNA reads TGTGCCAGCAGCTTCTCTAGTCCCTATGGCTACACCTTC. Its translation is CASSFSSPYGYTF.

The CDR3 here is CASSSKFGGTDTQYF. CDR3 in DNA: TGTGCCAGCAGCTCGAAATTTGGTGGCACAGATACGCAGTATTTT. The V and J genes are TRBV11-2 and TRBJ2-3; D unresolved. The V and J ends lost 4 bases and 1 base respectively, with 12 bases between them. Germline CDR1 is SGHAT and CDR2 is FQNNGV. CDR3 size: 15 residues.

This clone was recorded only once. The chain has TRBV28 and TRBJ1-2; weak D call: TRBD1 (6 bases). Germline V lookup: CDR1 MDHEN, CDR2 SYDVKM. V was pared by 7 bases and J by 2 bases, with 17 bases between. This CDR3 contains 15 residues. The CDR3 DNA is TGTGCCAGCACCAAACGCGGGGGCAGGAACTATGGCTACACCTTC. This sequence encodes CASTKRGGRNYGYTF.

CDR3 sequence reads: CSVEPLAGLNTEAFF. The CDR3 DNA is TGCAGCGTTGAACCCCTGGCAGGGCTGAACACTGAAGCTTTCTTT. The chain uses TRBV29-1 and TRBJ1-1, with D possibly matching TRBD1 (5 bases). Germline CDR1 reads SQVTM; CDR2 reads ANQGSEA. The CDR3 is 15 amino acids. V was clipped by 2 bases and J by 0 bases, with 13 bases between them.

The chain carries TRBV11-2 and TRBJ1-4; D possibly corresponds to TRBD1 (5 bases). The CDR3 has 18 residues. CDR1 and CDR2 (germline): SGHAT, FQNNGV. V lost 5 bases and J 7 bases, leaving 26 bases between the germline ends. The CDR3 protein is CASSTLRLYEGMSEKLFF. For the CDR3, the DNA is TGTGCCAGCAGCACTTTGAGACTGTATGAGGGGATGTCTGAAAAACTGTTTTTT.

The chain carries TRBV27 and TRBJ2-4; no definite D call. The V gene's germline CDR1 is MNHEY and CDR2 SMNVEV (reference sequence). With 5 bases removed from V and 0 bases from J, the gap between germline ends came to 11 bases. This CDR3 comprises 15 residues. The CDR3: CASSPQVAAKNIQYF. The CDR3 DNA reads as TGTGCCAGCAGTCCCCAAGTGGCAGCCAAAAACATTCAGTACTTC.

The chain carries TRBV7-3 and TRBJ1-2, with D tentatively TRBD1 (5 bases). CDR1 is SGHTA and CDR2 is FQGTGA in the germline V gene. This CDR3 comprises 14 residues. Trimming cost V 1 base and J 7 bases, with 13 bases left between them. CDR3 DNA: TGTGCCAGCAGCTTAAGAATGACGGGGCTTGGCTACACCTTC. This translates into CASSLRMTGLGYTF.

This clone has a single count. The chain joins TRBV10-3 to TRBJ1-5; 7 nucleotides line up with TRBD1. V lost 3 bases, J lost 5 bases, and 4 bases stayed unmatched. The CDR3 extends over 14 amino acids. Looked up from germline, CDR1 is ENHRY and CDR2 is SYGVKD. CDR3 DNA sequence: TGTGCCATCAGTGAAGGGGGCGGCTATCAGCCCCAGCATTTT. Protein product: CAISEGGGYQPQHF.

The CDR3 reads CASSRSTYEQYF. DNA of the CDR3: TGTGCCAGCTCACGCAGTACCTACGAGCAGTACTTC. The chain recombines TRBV18 with TRBJ2-7, with unresolved D. The V gene lost 4 bases and the J gene lost 2 bases, with 6 bases spanning the gap. Germline-derived CDR1 and CDR2 are KGHSH and LQKENI. This CDR3 comprises 12 residues.

This rearrangement joins TRBV5-1 to TRBJ1-4; no firm D call. CDR3 length: 14 residues. Trimming took off 0 bases at V and 3 bases at J, with 6 bases between the two ends. Germline CDR1 is SGHRS and CDR2 is YFSETQ. In DNA form, the CDR3 reads TGCGCCAGCAGCTTGGACGGCGCTAATGAAAAACTGTTTTTT. Its translation: CASSLDGANEKLFF. Drawing the rest from reference TRBV5-1 and TRBJ1-4, the complete variable domain is KAGVTQTPRYLIKTRGQQVTLSCSPISGHRSVSWYQQTPGQGLQFLFEYFSETQRNKGNFPGRFSGRQFSNSRSEMNVSTLELGDSALYLCASSLDGANEKLFFGSGTQLSVL.

The CDR3 bases are TGTGCCAGCAGTTCGGCCGGGCCGATAACGTACGAGCAGTACTTC. It translates to CASSSAGPITYEQYF. This chain joins TRBV28 and TRBJ2-7; no clear D gene. V lost 4 bases and J lost 4, with 17 bases in between. Germline V CDR1 and CDR2: MDHEN, SYDVKM. The CDR3 is 15 amino acids. Drawing the rest from reference TRBV28 and TRBJ2-7, the complete variable domain is DVKVTQSSRYLVKRTGEKVFLECVQDMDHENMFWYRQDPGLGLRLIYFSYDVKMKEKGDIPEGYSVSREKKERFSLILESASTNQTSMYLCASSSAGPITYEQYFGPGTRLTVT.

Details on this clone: The junction does not match germline at one end; this may be a read error. The chain is built from TRBV28 and TRBJ1-1; 9 bases are shared with TRBD1. CDR1 and CDR2 from the germline V gene are MDHEN and SYDVKM. The CDR3 has 15 amino acids. The CDR3, as DNA: TGTGCCAGCAGGCTTATGACAGGGGGGGACACTGGAGCTTTCTTT. Its protein product is CASRLMTGGDTGAFF.